The 31 T cell receptor beta chains given below trace back to one sample, sequenced in a study of yellow fever vaccine responses in identical twins. One entry per CDR3 protein results from TCRdb running MiXCR on the RT-PCR reads. Here the sample spans roughly 4,700 distinct CDR3 sequences, over 75% being singletons. Sample: T cells from blood (PBMCs), unsorted or a sorted subset (not recorded which), taken before or after yellow fever vaccination (not recorded which). These receptors all come from a woman aged 18-29 years who received the yellow fever vaccine.

The gene calls are TRBV5-1 and TRBJ2-7; D unclear. The CDR3 spans 13 residues. Trimming removed 0 bases at V and 4 bases at J, with 8 bases between. Germline loops: CDR1 SGHRS, CDR2 YFSETQ. As DNA, the CDR3 is TGCGCCAGCAGCTTGGTGGACGTTTACGAGCAGTACTTC. Its translation is CASSLVDVYEQYF.

V and J are TRBV7-3 and TRBJ2-3, with 8 bases matching TRBD2. Germline lookup yields CDR1 SGHTA and CDR2 FQGTGA. The CDR3 is made up of 15 amino acids. V lost 5 bases and J lost 6; bases outside the gene matches: 10. The CDR3 nucleotides read TGTGCCAGCAGCCCCTCGGGGGGGCCTCCCGATACGCAGTATTTT. It is translated as CASSPSGGPPDTQYF.

The V gene is TRBV29-1, the J gene TRBJ2-1; the D is unclear. Deletions cut 5 bases from V and 9 bases from J, with 11 bases between. From germline, CDR1 is SQVTM and CDR2 ANQGSEA. The CDR3 contains 11 residues. The CDR3 reads CSVHSLGEQFF. The CDR3 nucleotides are TGCAGCGTTCACAGCCTGGGTGAGCAGTTCTTC.

V gene TRBV2 combines with J gene TRBJ2-5; D is possibly TRBD2 (6 bases). CDR1 and CDR2 (germline): SNHLY, FYNNEI. The CDR3 is 15 residues long. Deletions cut 6 bases from V and 0 bases from J, with 14 bases between. The CDR3 protein is CASRTPRGNQETQYF. CDR3 nucleotide sequence: TGTGCCAGCAGGACTCCGCGGGGTAACCAAGAGACCCAGTACTTC.

The chain links TRBV4-3 to TRBJ1-1; TRBD1 is a possible D gene (5 bases). The V and J ends lost 0 bases and 8 bases respectively, with 16 bases between them. Germline V gene sequence: CDR1 LGHNA, CDR2 YSLEER. The CDR3 loop spans 15 amino acids. CDR3 amino acids: CASSQEASTVREAFF. CDR3 bases: TGCGCCAGCAGCCAAGAAGCGTCGACAGTTCGCGAAGCTTTCTTT.

This sequence joins TRBV29-1 and TRBJ2-7, with D possibly TRBD1 on 6 matching bases. Between the trimmed V and J ends, which lost 0 bases and 1 base, there was a span of 13 bases. This CDR3 has 15 amino acids. Germline assignment: CDR1 SQVTM and CDR2 ANQGSEA. For the CDR3, the DNA is TGCAGCGTTGAAGAACTACGGGACAAGTCCTACGAGCAGTACTTC. This sequence encodes CSVEELRDKSYEQYF.

The rearrangement uses TRBV28 and TRBJ1-1; 7 nucleotides match TRBD1. The CDR3 contains 15 residues. J gave up 5 bases and V 6 bases, and 12 bases lay outside the gene matches. CDR1 is MDHEN, CDR2 SYDVKM, per germline. The CDR3 sequence: CASSPEKGASTEAFF. The CDR3 region has the DNA TGTGCCAGCAGCCCGGAGAAGGGGGCCTCAACTGAAGCTTTCTTT. Looking up the rest from reference TRBV28 and TRBJ1-1 gives the full variable domain: DVKVTQSSRYLVKRTGEKVFLECVQDMDHENMFWYRQDPGLGLRLIYFSYDVKMKEKGDIPEGYSVSREKKERFSLILESASTNQTSMYLCASSPEKGASTEAFFGQGTRLTVV.

The chain employs TRBV24-1 and TRBJ2-5; D gene uncertain. Germline V lookup: CDR1 KGHDR, CDR2 SFDVKD. The CDR3 consists of 13 residues. V gave up 3 bases and J gave up 5 bases, with 9 bases separating them. CDR3 coding DNA: TGTGCCACCAGTGATGGCGGTGTGGAGACCCAGTACTTC. Amino acid sequence: CATSDGGVETQYF.

The chain joins TRBV4-1 to TRBJ1-2, with 7 nucleotides matching TRBD1. Germline CDR1 reads MGHRA; CDR2 reads YSYEKL. The length of the CDR3 is 13 residues. V dropped 4 bases and J dropped 4; count of bases not matched to a gene: 3. The CDR3 here is CASSLGQVYGYTF. CDR3 DNA sequence: TGCGCCAGCAGCCTTGGACAGGTCTATGGCTACACCTTC.

This chain joins TRBV5-1 and TRBJ2-5; TRBD2 might be the D (5 bases). The CDR3 consists of 15 residues. Germline CDR1 and CDR2: SGHRS and YFSETQ. V shed 0 bases and J shed 1 base, with 10 bases lying between them. The CDR3 here is CASSLAGSPQETQYF. The CDR3 DNA sequence: TGCGCCAGCAGCTTGGCGGGGAGCCCCCAAGAGACCCAGTACTTC.

The chain employs TRBV11-3 and TRBJ2-2, with 7 positions matching TRBD1. Unmatched junction bases numbered 7, after V lost 5 bases and J lost 1 base. The CDR3 extends over 16 amino acids. Germline V gives CDR1 SGHNT, CDR2 YENEEA. CDR3 amino acids: CASSPRWTGNTGELFF. CDR3 DNA sequence: TGTGCCAGCAGCCCCCGATGGACAGGGAACACCGGGGAGCTGTTTTTT. The whole variable domain, filled in from reference TRBV11-3 and TRBJ2-2, reads EAGVVQSPRYKIIEKKQPVAFWCNPISGHNTLYWYLQNLGQGPELLIRYENEEAVDDSQLPKDRFSAERLKGVDSTLKIQPAELGDSAVYLCASSPRWTGNTGELFFGEGSRLTVL.

The chain recombines TRBV14 with TRBJ2-7; TRBD1 matches at 7 bases. The CDR3 is 13 residues long. The V segment lost 4 bases and the J segment 2 bases; nucleotides outside the gene matches: 2. CDR1 SGHDN and CDR2 FVKESK come from the germline V gene. In DNA, the CDR3 is TGTGCCAGCAGCCTGGACAGGACCTACGAGCAGTACTTC. Its translation: CASSLDRTYEQYF. Full variable domain (outside the CDR3, taken from reference TRBV14 and TRBJ2-7): EAGVTQFPSHSVIEKGQTVTLRCDPISGHDNLYWYRRVMGKEIKFLLHFVKESKQDESGMPNNRFLAERTGGTYSTLKVQPAELEDSGVYFCASSLDRTYEQYFGPGTRLTVT.

The V gene is TRBV5-6, the J gene TRBJ1-1; a possible D gene is TRBD1 (6 bases). The germline V gene encodes CDR1 SGHDT and CDR2 YYEEEE. CDR3 size: 15 residues. The V end was cut by 0 bases, the J end by 3 bases, with 12 bases between. CDR3 protein: CASSLVGGQDTEAFF. DNA for the CDR3: TGTGCCAGCAGCTTGGTTGGGGGGCAGGACACTGAAGCTTTCTTT.

The V gene is TRBV2, the J gene TRBJ2-1; D is unclear. V gave up 6 bases and J gave up 0 bases, with 9 bases separating them. CDR1 and CDR2 from the germline V gene are SNHLY and FYNNEI. The CDR3 length is 14 residues. CDR3 bases: TGTGCCAGCAGGTATTACACCTCCTACAATGAGCAGTTCTTC. This encodes CASRYYTSYNEQFF.

This clonotype was seen once. The chain links TRBV29-1 to TRBJ2-5; D is possibly TRBD2 (6 bases). The CDR3 has 16 amino acids. Looked up from germline, CDR1 is SQVTM and CDR2 is ANQGSEA. V shed 6 bases and J shed 1 base, with 21 bases lying between them. The CDR3 loop reads CSVDSPTRAPQETQYF. In nucleotides, the CDR3 is TGCAGCGTCGACAGCCCGACTAGAGCCCCCCAAGAGACCCAGTACTTC.

This rearrangement joins TRBV3-1 to TRBJ2-7, with TRBD1 matching over 12 bases. CDR3 length equals 16 residues. Germline loops: CDR1 LGHDT, CDR2 YNNKEL (reference sequence). The trim removed 0 bases at V and 7 bases at J, leaving 7 bases unmatched. The CDR3: CASSQDPGTGGMEQYF. DNA for the CDR3: TGTGCCAGCAGCCAAGATCCCGGGACAGGGGGCATGGAGCAGTACTTC.

This chain connects TRBV25-1 to TRBJ1-2; D not resolved. Germline values: CDR1 MGHDK, CDR2 SYGVNS. Deletions cut 2 bases from V and 5 bases from J, with 6 bases between. The length of the CDR3 is 12 residues. CDR3 in DNA: TGTGCCAGCAGTGAAAAAGGGTATGGCTACACCTTC. Translation gives CASSEKGYGYTF.

The CDR3, as DNA: TGCGCCAGCAGCTTGGATTTGAGCTCCTACAATGAGCAGTTCTTC. Encoded protein: CASSLDLSSYNEQFF. This rearrangement joins TRBV5-1 to TRBJ2-1; no clear D. The CDR3 is 15 amino acids. The germline gives CDR1 SGHRS, CDR2 YFSETQ. V dropped 0 bases and J dropped 0 bases, with 7 bases sitting between them. Full variable domain (outside the CDR3, taken from reference TRBV5-1 and TRBJ2-1): KAGVTQTPRYLIKTRGQQVTLSCSPISGHRSVSWYQQTPGQGLQFLFEYFSETQRNKGNFPGRFSGRQFSNSRSEMNVSTLELGDSALYLCASSLDLSSYNEQFFGPGTRLTVL.

This clonotype was recorded only once. The rearrangement links TRBV6-2 or TRBV6-3 to TRBJ2-1, with D unclear. The CDR3 consists of 13 residues. Trimming pared 0 bases from V and 6 bases from J, leaving 6 bases between. In germline, CDR1 is MNHEY, CDR2 SVGEGT. The CDR3 is CASSYSGSNEQFF. The DNA for the CDR3 is TGTGCCAGCAGTTACTCAGGCAGCAATGAGCAGTTCTTC.

This clonotype was picked up one time. The rearrangement uses TRBV2 and TRBJ1-5, with unresolved D. Germline CDR1 reads SNHLY; CDR2 reads FYNNEI. CDR3 size: 13 residues. Trimming pared 4 bases from V and 6 bases from J, leaving 10 bases between. The CDR3 region is CASSGTLGQPQHF. CDR3 DNA sequence: TGTGCCAGCAGTGGAACCCTAGGTCAGCCCCAGCATTTT.

The chain joins TRBV18 to TRBJ1-1; perhaps TRBD1 as D (5 bases). The CDR3 contains 14 residues. Trimming cost V 1 base and J 1 base, with 7 bases left between them. The germline V gene has CDR1 KGHSH and CDR2 LQKENI. The CDR3 bases are TGTGCCAGCTCACCACTTACAGGGAACACTGAAGCTTTCTTT. This codes for CASSPLTGNTEAFF.

The table lists this clonotype with a count of one. The chain carries TRBV18 and TRBJ2-1; D is unclear. Germline V lookup: CDR1 KGHSH, CDR2 LQKENI. The CDR3 runs to 14 residues. Trimming pared 2 bases from V and 7 bases from J, leaving 12 bases between. In DNA, the CDR3 is TGTGCCAGCTCACCAGCGTCCGGCAGGAATGAGCAGTTCTTC. This encodes CASSPASGRNEQFF.

Details on this clonotype: A junction end diverges from the germline sequence, so it may reflect a read error. The chain carries TRBV7-7 and TRBJ2-2; 10 nucleotides match TRBD1. In germline, CDR1 is SSHAT, CDR2 FNYEAQ (reference sequence). The CDR3 totals 16 residues. CDR3 coding DNA: TGTGCTAGCAGCCACGCGACAGGGGGCGCCACCGGGGAGCTGTTTTTT. Amino acid sequence: CASSHATGGATGELFF.

This clonotype was observed once. V and J are TRBV28 and TRBJ2-1; a possible D gene is TRBD2 (5 bases). Germline V CDR1 and CDR2: MDHEN, SYDVKM. Trimming shortened V by 10 bases and J by 0 bases, and 10 bases separated the two germline ends. The CDR3 length is 13 residues. This chain's CDR3 is CATRVSSYNEQFF. The CDR3 DNA is TGTGCCACGAGGGTTAGCTCCTACAATGAGCAGTTCTTC.

This rearrangement joins TRBV11-2 to TRBJ2-7; D not resolved. Germline loops: CDR1 SGHAT, CDR2 FQNNGV. The V end lost 5 bases, the J end lost 2 bases, and 13 bases lay between the germline ends. The CDR3 sequence is 14 residues long. This chain's CDR3 is CASSRGQPPYEQYF. CDR3 bases: TGTGCCAGCAGCCGCGGTCAGCCACCCTACGAGCAGTACTTC.

This clonotype was seen a few times. This rearrangement joins TRBV11-2 to TRBJ2-7, with TRBD2 matching 12 bases. Germline CDR1 and CDR2: SGHAT and FQNNGV. The trim removed 5 bases at V and 6 bases at J, leaving 8 bases unmatched. This CDR3 has 15 amino acids. CDR3 residues: CASSARLAGAAEQYF. Written as DNA, the CDR3 is TGTGCCAGCAGCGCCAGACTAGCGGGAGCTGCCGAGCAGTACTTC.

There are a few counts of this clonotype. This chain uses TRBV11-1 with TRBJ1-1; D call uncertain. The length of the CDR3 is 14 residues. The germline V and J ends were trimmed by 3 bases and 2 bases, with 10 bases remaining between them. CDR1 is SGHAT, CDR2 FQDESV, per germline (reference sequence). The CDR3 loop is CASSFRFGNTEAFF. DNA for the CDR3: TGTGCCAGCAGCTTTAGGTTCGGAAACACTGAAGCTTTCTTT.

This chain joins TRBV6-5 and TRBJ2-7, with D unresolved. CDR1 MNHEY and CDR2 SVGAGI come from the germline V gene. Trimming removed 0 bases from V and 7 bases from J, with 7 bases in between. The CDR3 length is 12 residues. In nucleotides, the CDR3 is TGTGCCAGCAGTTACTCGAAGGCGGAGCAGTACTTC. It translates to CASSYSKAEQYF.

The rearrangement joins TRBV6-1 to TRBJ1-2; 7 bases are a match to TRBD1. The J segment lost 8 bases and the V segment lost 3 bases, leaving 6 bases of the junction unmatched. From germline, CDR1 is MNHNS and CDR2 SASEGT. The CDR3 covers 13 residues. In DNA, the CDR3 is TGTGCCAGCAGTGATGGGGACAGTGGGGGCTACACCTTC. Protein product: CASSDGDSGGYTF.

This rearrangement joins TRBV5-1 to TRBJ2-2; a possible D gene is TRBD1 (6 bases). The CDR3 sequence is 17 residues long. The germline gives CDR1 SGHRS, CDR2 YFSETQ. With 7 bases removed from V and 3 bases from J, the gap between germline ends came to 22 bases. The CDR3 reads CASQPGVGKFDTGELFF. In DNA, the CDR3 is TGCGCCAGCCAACCAGGGGTTGGGAAGTTCGACACCGGGGAGCTGTTTTTT.

V usage is TRBV23-1 and J usage is TRBJ2-7; D might be TRBD1 or TRBD2, each matching 5 bases. TRBV23-1 is filed as an ORF, its function uncertain. V was cut by 8 bases and J by 3 bases, with 20 bases left in between. This CDR3 region has 15 residues. CDR3 DNA: TGCGCCAGCGGGCCGTTCCTGGGGGAGAACTACGAGCAGTACTTC. Protein product: CASGPFLGENYEQYF.